These 29 T cell receptor beta chains share one sample of origin, sequenced in a study of a mutant IDH1 vaccine in newly diagnosed glioma (dated by TCRdb to the early 2020s). Library generation was performed with the immunoSEQ multiplex PCR assay. TCRdb carries this immuneACCESS record with in-frame sequences only. Its versions omit some clonotypes, under half of them owing to an unresolved V gene in the studies checked, with the rest unexplained. This sample lists some 23,000 clones; roughly 93% were detected once. About 1.2% of the sample is in the top ten clones. The label giving this sample's time point can be read as: baseline, week 1 (first vaccination visit). The treatment or condition label on this specimen signifies: pre-vaccination baseline after standard-of-care therapy. Material: PBMCs, obtained from a glioma patient treated with radiotherapy, temozolomide or both. These receptors came from a man aged 40-50 years with glioma.

V is TRBV4-3 and J is TRBJ2-5; TRBD1 might be the D (5 bases). Trimming cost V 6 bases and J 1 base, with 15 bases left between them. This CDR3 contains 15 residues. From germline, CDR1 is LGHNA and CDR2 YSLEER. CDR3 loop: CASSLRAGVQETQYF. The CDR3 coding sequence is TGCGCCAGCAGTCTCAGGGCAGGCGTCCAAGAGACCCAGTACTTC.

The rearrangement joins TRBV27 to TRBJ2-5; D may correspond to TRBD1 or TRBD2 (5 bases each). The germline CDR1 and CDR2 sequences are MNHEY and SMNVEV (reference sequence). Between the trimmed V and J ends, which lost 3 bases and 4 bases, there was a span of 12 bases. The CDR3 has 14 amino acids. The CDR3 DNA follows: TGTGCCAGCAGTTTCTCCTCGGGGCCAGAGACCCAGTACTTC. Translated, it gives CASSFSSGPETQYF.

This chain connects TRBV18 to TRBJ2-7; no reliable D call. V was pared by 3 bases and J by 0 bases, with 6 bases between. The germline V gene has CDR1 KGHSH and CDR2 LQKENI. The CDR3 has 13 amino acids. The CDR3 region has the DNA TGTGCCAGCTCACCCCCGAGCTCCTACGAGCAGTACTTC. Translated, it gives CASSPPSSYEQYF.

The chain employs TRBV14 and TRBJ2-7, with 11 bases aligning to TRBD2. The germline CDR1 and CDR2 sequences are SGHDN and FVKESK. Losses at the gene ends were 5 bases for V and 2 bases for J; bases not matched to a gene: 5. The CDR3 has 15 residues. CDR3: CASSEGLAVTYEQYF. CDR3 nucleotides: TGTGCCAGCAGCGAGGGACTAGCGGTGACCTACGAGCAGTACTTC.

This chain links TRBV7-8 with TRBJ2-1, with D perhaps matching TRBD2 (6 bases). The V end lost 2 bases, the J end lost 5 bases, and 13 bases lay between the germline ends. This CDR3 comprises 15 residues. Germline values: CDR1 SGHVS, CDR2 FQNEAQ. The CDR3 coding sequence is TGTGCCAGCAGCTTATCGCTAGCGAGACACAATGAGCAGTTCTTC. This codes for CASSLSLARHNEQFF.

This clone was seen a single time. The CDR3 protein is CASSSGGFEQYF. The CDR3 DNA reads TGTGCCAGCAGTAGCGGAGGTTTTGAGCAGTACTTC. The J gene is TRBJ2-7, the V gene TRBV9; possible D gene TRBD2, 6 bases. Germline lookup yields CDR1 SGDLS and CDR2 YYNGEE. The CDR3 consists of 12 residues. The V end lost 5 bases, the J end lost 7 bases, and 13 bases lay between the germline ends.

The chain carries TRBV11-3 and TRBJ2-2; 14 bases match TRBD2. The junction had 8 bases not matched to a gene; V was cut back by 7 bases and J by 1 base. CDR1 is SGHNT and CDR2 is YENEEA in the germline V gene. This CDR3 region has 18 residues. CDR3 residues: CASTTRTSGRWNTGELFF. The CDR3 coding sequence is TGTGCCAGCACCACTCGGACTAGCGGGAGGTGGAACACCGGGGAGCTGTTTTTT.

The chain recombines TRBV25-1 with TRBJ1-2; D might be TRBD1 (6 bases). The CDR3 spans 14 residues. V lost 5 bases and J lost 7, with 17 bases in between. Per germline, CDR1 MGHDK and CDR2 SYGVNS. The CDR3, as DNA: TGTGCCAGCAGTCCTTCACGAGGGGGATCTGGCTACACCTTC. Residues: CASSPSRGGSGYTF.

This sequence joins TRBV25-1 and TRBJ2-7; tentatively, D is TRBD1 or TRBD2 (5 bases each). CDR1 and CDR2 (germline): MGHDK, SYGVNS. The CDR3 sequence is 15 residues long. V was shortened by 5 bases and J by 2 bases, with 16 bases between the two germline ends. CDR3 region: CASSPPGQITYEQYF. CDR3 nucleotides: TGTGCCAGCAGTCCCCCGGGGCAGATCACCTACGAGCAGTACTTC.

This chain connects TRBV27 to TRBJ1-6; 7 bases match TRBD1. J gave up 6 bases and V 5 bases, and 4 bases lay outside the gene matches. The CDR3 is made up of 14 amino acids. Germline V gene sequence: CDR1 MNHEY, CDR2 SMNVEV (reference sequence). The CDR3 sequence: CASSLGQVNSPLHF. DNA for the CDR3: TGTGCCAGCAGTCTAGGACAGGTTAATTCACCCCTCCACTTT.

This sequence joins TRBV4-1 and TRBJ2-5; 10 bases map to TRBD2. The trim removed 0 bases at V and 5 bases at J, leaving 15 bases unmatched. Looked up from germline, CDR1 is MGHRA and CDR2 is YSYEKL. The CDR3 is made up of 19 amino acids. The CDR3 sequence is CASSQETRRLAGKGETQYF. CDR3 DNA: TGCGCCAGCAGCCAAGAGACCCGAAGACTAGCGGGCAAAGGGGAGACCCAGTACTTC.

The rearrangement joins TRBV7-8 to TRBJ1-1; perhaps TRBD1 as D (6 bases). Germline CDR1 and CDR2: SGHVS and FQNEAQ. The V and J ends lost 8 bases and 2 bases respectively, with 12 bases between them. The CDR3 has 13 residues. The CDR3 DNA follows: TGTGCCAGCGGGGAGACAGGTAACACTGAAGCTTTCTTT. This gives the protein CASGETGNTEAFF.

V usage is TRBV6-6 and J usage is TRBJ1-1; TRBD1 matches at 8 bases. Germline values: CDR1 MNHNY, CDR2 SVGAGI (reference sequence). Trimming took 6 bases from V and 10 from J; bases not matched to a gene: 13. The CDR3 extends over 14 amino acids. CDR3 nucleotides: TGTGCCAGCAGACCCAGGGGGCGTTCCAGTATAGCTTTCTTT. Translated, it gives CASRPRGRSSIAFF.

This clone was seen only once. Mismatch with germline at one junction end may stem from a read error. The chain couples TRBV6-4 to TRBJ1-5, with a tentative D call TRBD1 (5 bases). Germline V CDR1 and CDR2: MRHNA, SNTAGT. The CDR3 is made up of 14 amino acids. Here the CDR3 DNA reads TGTGCCAGCAGTTCCGACAGTAGCAATCAGCTCCAGCATTTT. It encodes CASSSDSSNQLQHF.

V usage is TRBV6-1 and J usage is TRBJ2-7; 8 nucleotides line up with TRBD1. The CDR3 runs 15 residues. J lost 2 bases, V lost 3 bases, and 6 bases had no gene match. The germline V gene has CDR1 MNHNS and CDR2 SASEGT. The CDR3 here is CASSEGQAAPYEQYF. CDR3 nucleotides: TGTGCCAGCAGTGAGGGACAGGCGGCTCCCTACGAGCAGTACTTC.

A single count supports this clone. The chain joins TRBV11-2 to TRBJ2-1, with 8 positions matching TRBD2. The germline V gene encodes CDR1 SGHAT and CDR2 FQNNGV. V was clipped by 0 bases and J by 9 bases; unmatched bases: 16. CDR3 length: 18 amino acids. Here the CDR3 DNA reads TGTGCCAGCAGCTTAGAGGCCCCCGCCCGCGGGGGGTTAGGTGAGCAGTTCTTC. This gives the protein CASSLEAPARGGLGEQFF. The full variable domain, rest sourced from reference TRBV11-2 and TRBJ2-1, is EAGVAQSPRYKIIEKRQSVAFWCNPISGHATLYWYQQILGQGPKLLIQFQNNGVVDDSQLPKDRFSAERLKGVDSTLKIQPAKLEDSAVYLCASSLEAPARGGLGEQFFGPGTRLTVL.

The V gene is TRBV19, the J gene TRBJ1-2; the D gene is possibly TRBD1 (6 bases). Trimming took off 8 bases at V and 2 bases at J, with 21 bases between the two ends. Per the germline V gene, CDR1 is LNHDA and CDR2 is SQIVND (reference sequence). This CDR3 is built from 16 residues. The DNA of the CDR3 is TGTGCCAGTGGCCCTTACAGGGAAGAGGGCAACTATGGCTACACCTTC. Translation gives CASGPYREEGNYGYTF.

The chain has TRBV7-2 and TRBJ2-3; 13 bases map to TRBD2. The junction had 8 bases not matched to a gene; V was cut back by 6 bases and J by 2 bases. The CDR3 sequence is 17 residues long. The germline gives CDR1 SGHTA, CDR2 FQGNSA. The CDR3 DNA follows: TGTGCCAGCAGACCTCCGGGACTAGCGGGGAACACAGATACGCAGTATTTT. Its translation: CASRPPGLAGNTDTQYF.

The rearrangement links TRBV6-1 to TRBJ1-3, with D perhaps matching TRBD1 (5 bases). Germline V gene sequence: CDR1 MNHNS, CDR2 SASEGT. CDR3 length equals 14 residues. V was shortened by 4 bases and J by 11 bases, with 18 bases between the two germline ends. CDR3 amino acids: CASSVRDGSLAIYF. The CDR3 bases are TGTGCCAGCAGTGTCCGGGACGGTTCTCTTGCCATATATTTT.

This clone showed up just a few times. The rearrangement uses TRBV30 and TRBJ1-1; TRBD1 aligns across 11 bases. Germline V CDR1 and CDR2: GTSNPN, SVGIG (reference sequence). The CDR3 has 15 residues. The trim removed 5 bases at V and 5 bases at J, leaving 10 bases unmatched. Written as DNA, the CDR3 is TGTGCCTGGGGCCGTTGGGACAGGGGGAGGACTGAAGCTTTCTTT. Translation: CAWGRWDRGRTEAFF.

The chain combines TRBV5-1 with TRBJ2-2, with 9 positions matching TRBD1. Germline trimming cut 3 bases from V and 1 base from J; bases unmatched to any gene: 4. CDR1 is SGHRS, CDR2 YFSETQ, per germline. CDR3 length: 16 residues. The CDR3 here is CASSWTGAGNTGELFF. The CDR3 region has the DNA TGCGCCAGCAGCTGGACAGGGGCGGGGAACACCGGGGAGCTGTTTTTT.

The rearrangement uses TRBV18 and TRBJ2-7; TRBD1 aligns across 8 bases. V was pared by 2 bases and J by 1 base, with 7 bases of the junction left unmatched. This CDR3 region has 16 residues. The germline V gene encodes CDR1 KGHSH and CDR2 LQKENI. The CDR3 nucleotides read TGTGCCAGCTCACCATATACAGGGGGTTTTTCCTACGAGCAGTACTTC. Protein: CASSPYTGGFSYEQYF.

This clone showed up just once. V and J are TRBV7-7 and TRBJ2-1; D unclear. Deletions cut 4 bases from V and 0 bases from J, with 10 bases between. The germline CDR1 and CDR2 sequences are SSHAT and FNYEAQ (reference sequence). The CDR3 is 15 amino acids. The CDR3 region has the DNA TGTGCCAGCAGCTCGACACCTTTCTCCTACAATGAGCAGTTCTTC. It encodes CASSSTPFSYNEQFF.

V usage is TRBV27 and J usage is TRBJ2-1; D is unclear. Germline CDR1 reads MNHEY; CDR2 reads SMNVEV (reference sequence). There are 13 residues in the CDR3. V gave up 2 bases and J gave up 3 bases, with 5 bases separating them. CDR3: CASSLGSYNEQFF. In DNA form, the CDR3 reads TGTGCCAGCAGTTTAGGCAGCTACAATGAGCAGTTCTTC.

The J gene is TRBJ1-2, the V gene TRBV25-1; D is possibly TRBD1 (5 bases). Germline V gives CDR1 MGHDK, CDR2 SYGVNS. V was shortened by 0 bases and J by 7 bases, with 9 bases between the two germline ends. The CDR3 covers 13 residues. CDR3 DNA: TGTGCCAGCAGTGAATATCACCAGGGTGGCTACACCTTC. Its translation is CASSEYHQGGYTF.

This chain connects TRBV18 to TRBJ2-5, with D uncertain. CDR3 length: 13 amino acids. CDR1 and CDR2 (germline): KGHSH, LQKENI. The V gene lost 8 bases and the J gene lost 2 bases, with 12 bases spanning the gap. The CDR3, as DNA: TGTGCCAGCGTTTTGGACGTTCAAGAGACCCAGTACTTC. It encodes CASVLDVQETQYF.

The gene calls are TRBV5-5 and TRBJ2-7; possibly TRBD2 for D (6 bases). Germline V gives CDR1 SGHKS, CDR2 YYEKEE (reference sequence). V lost 5 bases to trimming and J lost 0 bases, with 18 bases between them. This CDR3 is 16 amino acids long. The CDR3 here is CASRPRPGVASYEQYF. DNA for the CDR3: TGTGCCAGCAGACCCCGGCCGGGAGTTGCCTCCTACGAGCAGTACTTC.

The table lists this clone with a count of one. The chain links TRBV18 to TRBJ2-5, with TRBD1 matching 8 bases. V shed 6 bases, J shed 5 bases, and the junction held 8 bases outside the gene matches. Germline CDR1 and CDR2: KGHSH and LQKENI. The CDR3 extends over 14 amino acids. The CDR3 sequence is CASSRGQAGETQYF. The CDR3 DNA follows: TGTGCCAGCTCCCGGGGACAGGCAGGGGAGACCCAGTACTTC.

This clone occurred once. V is TRBV5-1 and J is TRBJ1-2; TRBD1 is a possible D gene (5 bases). This CDR3 spans 14 amino acids. V lost 4 bases to trimming and J lost 7 bases, with 17 bases between them. Germline-derived CDR1 and CDR2 are SGHRS and YFSETQ. This CDR3 reads CASSPNLGLSGYTF. The CDR3 DNA sequence: TGCGCCAGCAGCCCTAACCTGGGACTGAGTGGCTACACCTTC.